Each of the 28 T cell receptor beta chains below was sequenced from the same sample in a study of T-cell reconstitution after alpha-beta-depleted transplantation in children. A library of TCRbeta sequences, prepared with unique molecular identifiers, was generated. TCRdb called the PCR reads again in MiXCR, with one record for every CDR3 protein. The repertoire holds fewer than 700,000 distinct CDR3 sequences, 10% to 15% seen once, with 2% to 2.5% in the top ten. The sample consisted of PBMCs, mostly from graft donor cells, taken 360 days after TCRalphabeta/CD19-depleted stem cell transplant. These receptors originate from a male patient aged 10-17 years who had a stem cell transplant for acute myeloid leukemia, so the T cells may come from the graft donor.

The CDR3 sequence: CASSQGTGGDSPLHF. CDR3 sequence (DNA): TGTGCCAGCAGCCAAGGGACAGGGGGAGATTCACCCCTCCACTTT. The chain employs TRBV3-1 and TRBJ1-6, with 10 bases identical to TRBD1. This CDR3 comprises 15 residues. Trimming took 1 base from V and 8 from J; bases not matched to a gene: 2. Germline V gene lookup returns CDR1 LGHDT and CDR2 YNNKEL (reference sequence). Filled out from reference TRBV3-1 and TRBJ1-6, the complete variable domain reads DTAVSQTPKYLVTQMGNDKSIKCEQNLGHDTMYWYKQDSKKFLKIMFSYNNKELIINETVPNRFSPKSPDKAHLNLHINSLELGDSAVYFCASSQGTGGDSPLHFGNGTRLTVT.

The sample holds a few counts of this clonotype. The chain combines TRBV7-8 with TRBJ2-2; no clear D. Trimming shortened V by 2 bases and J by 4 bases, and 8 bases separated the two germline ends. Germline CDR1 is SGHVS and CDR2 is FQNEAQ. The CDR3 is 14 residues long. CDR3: CASSLTLTTGELFF. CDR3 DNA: TGTGCCAGCAGCTTAACCCTGACCACCGGGGAGCTGTTTTTT.

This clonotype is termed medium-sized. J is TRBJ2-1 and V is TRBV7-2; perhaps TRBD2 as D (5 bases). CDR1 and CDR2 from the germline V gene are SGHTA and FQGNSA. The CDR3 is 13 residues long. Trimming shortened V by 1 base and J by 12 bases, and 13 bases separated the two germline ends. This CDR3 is CASSLVNGEGQFF. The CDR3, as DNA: TGTGCCAGCAGCTTAGTAAACGGGGAAGGGCAGTTCTTC.

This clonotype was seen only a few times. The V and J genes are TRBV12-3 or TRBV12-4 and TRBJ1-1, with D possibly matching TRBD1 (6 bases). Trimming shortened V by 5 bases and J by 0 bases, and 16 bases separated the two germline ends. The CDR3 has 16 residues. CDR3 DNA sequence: TGTGCCAGCAGTCCATGGGCAGGGGAAATGAACACTGAAGCTTTCTTT. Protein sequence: CASSPWAGEMNTEAFF.

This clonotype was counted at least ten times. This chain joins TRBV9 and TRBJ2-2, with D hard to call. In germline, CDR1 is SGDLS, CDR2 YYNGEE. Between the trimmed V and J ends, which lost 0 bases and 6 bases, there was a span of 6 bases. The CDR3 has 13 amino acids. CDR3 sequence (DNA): TGTGCCAGCAGCGTAGAGATCGCCGGGGAGCTGTTTTTT. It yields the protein CASSVEIAGELFF.

CDR3 DNA sequence: TGTGCCAGCAGTGAACCTGCGGGACCTAGCTTAAATGAGCAGTTCTTC. Encoded protein: CASSEPAGPSLNEQFF. The chain couples TRBV12-3 or TRBV12-4 to TRBJ2-1; a weak D match, TRBD2 (6 bases). V lost 5 bases to trimming and J lost 7 bases, with 21 bases between them. The CDR3 is 16 residues long.

CDR3 amino acids: CASSPAVRNYNEQFF. Here the CDR3 DNA reads TGTGCCAGCAGTCCAGCTGTGCGGAACTACAATGAGCAGTTCTTC. This chain connects TRBV2 to TRBJ2-1; no clear D. Germline V gene lookup returns CDR1 SNHLY and CDR2 FYNNEI. V lost 5 bases, J lost 3 bases, and 14 bases lay in between. The CDR3 is made up of 15 amino acids.

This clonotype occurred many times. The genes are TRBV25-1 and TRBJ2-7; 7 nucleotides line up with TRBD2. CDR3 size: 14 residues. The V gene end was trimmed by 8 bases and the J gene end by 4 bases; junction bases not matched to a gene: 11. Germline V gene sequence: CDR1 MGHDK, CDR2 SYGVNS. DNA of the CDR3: TGTGCCAGCCAGGCCTGGGAGGGGTCATACGAGCAGTACTTC. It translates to CASQAWEGSYEQYF.

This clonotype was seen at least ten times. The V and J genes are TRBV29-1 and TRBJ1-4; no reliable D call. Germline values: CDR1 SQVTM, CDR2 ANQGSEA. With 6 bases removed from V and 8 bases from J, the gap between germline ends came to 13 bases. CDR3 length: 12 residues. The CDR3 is CSVGNTGEKLFF. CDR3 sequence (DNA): TGCAGCGTGGGTAACACGGGGGAAAAACTGTTTTTT.

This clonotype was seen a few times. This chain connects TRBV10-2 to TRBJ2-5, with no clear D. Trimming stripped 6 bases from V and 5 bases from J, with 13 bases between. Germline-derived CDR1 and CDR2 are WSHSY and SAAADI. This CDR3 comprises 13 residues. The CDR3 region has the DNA TGCGCCAGCAGCCCCGGGCGGTTCGAGACCCAGTACTTC. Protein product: CASSPGRFETQYF.

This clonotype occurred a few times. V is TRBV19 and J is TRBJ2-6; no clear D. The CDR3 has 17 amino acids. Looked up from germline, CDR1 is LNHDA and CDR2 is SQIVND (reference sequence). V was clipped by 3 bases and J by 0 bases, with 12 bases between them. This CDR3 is CASSIPTWGSGANVLTF. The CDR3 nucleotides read TGTGCCAGTAGTATCCCGACCTGGGGCTCTGGGGCCAACGTCCTGACTTTC.

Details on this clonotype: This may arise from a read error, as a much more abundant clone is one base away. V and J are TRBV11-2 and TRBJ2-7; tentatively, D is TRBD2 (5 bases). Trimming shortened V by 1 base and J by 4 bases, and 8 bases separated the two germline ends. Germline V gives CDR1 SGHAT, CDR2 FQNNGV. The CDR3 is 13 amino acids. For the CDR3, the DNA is TGTGCCAGCAGCTTAGCTAGCAAGTACGAGCAGTACTTC. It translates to CASSLASKYEQYF.

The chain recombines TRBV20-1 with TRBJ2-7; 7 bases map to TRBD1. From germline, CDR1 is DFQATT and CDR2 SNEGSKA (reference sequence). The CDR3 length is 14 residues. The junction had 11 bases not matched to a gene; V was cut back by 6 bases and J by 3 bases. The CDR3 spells CSAEAGQELYEQYF. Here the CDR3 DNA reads TGCAGTGCAGAAGCCGGACAGGAGCTCTACGAGCAGTACTTC.

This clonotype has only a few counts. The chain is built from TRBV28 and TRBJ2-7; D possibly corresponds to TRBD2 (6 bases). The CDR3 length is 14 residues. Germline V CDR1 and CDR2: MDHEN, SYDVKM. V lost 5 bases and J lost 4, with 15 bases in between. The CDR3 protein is CASSPSGRQYEQYF. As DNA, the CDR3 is TGTGCCAGCAGTCCCTCTGGGAGGCAGTACGAGCAGTACTTC.

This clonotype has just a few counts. The CDR3 loop reads CSVAWTSGRGKNIQYF. CDR3 bases: TGCAGCGTGGCCTGGACTAGCGGGAGGGGAAAAAACATTCAGTACTTC. The gene calls are TRBV29-1 and TRBJ2-4, with 15 bases that match TRBD2. This CDR3 contains 16 residues. Trimming removed 6 bases from V and 4 bases from J; junction bases left unmatched: 7. CDR1 and CDR2 from the germline V gene are SQVTM and ANQGSEA.

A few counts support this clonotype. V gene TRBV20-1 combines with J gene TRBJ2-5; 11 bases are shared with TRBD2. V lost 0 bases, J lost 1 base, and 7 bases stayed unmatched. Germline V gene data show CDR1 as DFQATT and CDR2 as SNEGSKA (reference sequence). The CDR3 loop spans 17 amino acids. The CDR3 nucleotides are TGCAGTGCTAGAGAAAGGCTAGCGGGAGGATTCCAAGAGACCCAGTACTTC. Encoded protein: CSARERLAGGFQETQYF.

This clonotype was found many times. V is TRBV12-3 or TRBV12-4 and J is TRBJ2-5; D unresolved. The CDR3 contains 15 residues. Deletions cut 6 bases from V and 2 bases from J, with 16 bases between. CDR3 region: CASSQGRRSQETQYF. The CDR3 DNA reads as TGTGCCAGCAGCCAAGGACGGCGGTCTCAAGAGACCCAGTACTTC.

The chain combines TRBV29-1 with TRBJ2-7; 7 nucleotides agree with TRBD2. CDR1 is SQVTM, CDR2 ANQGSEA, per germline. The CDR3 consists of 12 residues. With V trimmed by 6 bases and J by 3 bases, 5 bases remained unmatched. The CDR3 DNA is TGCAGCGTCGCGACTAGCTTCTACGAGCAGTACTTC. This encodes CSVATSFYEQYF.

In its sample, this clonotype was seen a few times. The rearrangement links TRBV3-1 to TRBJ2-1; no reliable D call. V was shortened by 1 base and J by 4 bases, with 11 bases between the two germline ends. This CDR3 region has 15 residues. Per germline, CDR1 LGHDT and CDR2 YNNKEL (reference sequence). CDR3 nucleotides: TGTGCCAGCAGCCAAGGCTGGCAGGCTTACAATGAGCAGTTCTTC. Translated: CASSQGWQAYNEQFF.

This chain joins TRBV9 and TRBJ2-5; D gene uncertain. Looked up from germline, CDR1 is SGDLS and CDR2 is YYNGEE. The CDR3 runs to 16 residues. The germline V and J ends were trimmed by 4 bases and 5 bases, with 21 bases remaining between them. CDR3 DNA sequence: TGTGCCAGCAGCTCCCGCGAAGGGTACAATGCCGAGACCCAGTACTTC. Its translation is CASSSREGYNAETQYF.

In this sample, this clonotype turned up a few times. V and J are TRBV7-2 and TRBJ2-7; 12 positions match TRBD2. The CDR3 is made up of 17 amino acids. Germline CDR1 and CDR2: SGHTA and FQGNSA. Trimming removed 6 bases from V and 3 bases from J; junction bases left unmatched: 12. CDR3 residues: CASSSQAPGLAGYEQYF. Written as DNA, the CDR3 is TGTGCCAGCAGTTCCCAAGCACCGGGACTAGCGGGCTACGAGCAGTACTTC.

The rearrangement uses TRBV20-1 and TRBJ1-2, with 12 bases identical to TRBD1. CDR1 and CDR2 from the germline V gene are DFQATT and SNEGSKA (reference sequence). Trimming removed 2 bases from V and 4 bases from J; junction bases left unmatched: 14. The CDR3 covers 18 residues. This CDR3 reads CSARPGTGGAPAFYGYTF. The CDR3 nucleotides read TGCAGTGCTAGACCCGGGACAGGGGGCGCCCCCGCGTTCTATGGCTACACCTTC.

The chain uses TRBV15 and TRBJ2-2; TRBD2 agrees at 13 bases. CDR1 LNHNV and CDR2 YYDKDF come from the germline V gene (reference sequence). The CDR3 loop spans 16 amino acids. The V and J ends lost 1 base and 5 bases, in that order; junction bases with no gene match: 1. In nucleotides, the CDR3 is TGTGCCACCAGCAGAGGACTAGCGGGAGGTACCGGGGAGCTGTTTTTT. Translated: CATSRGLAGGTGELFF.

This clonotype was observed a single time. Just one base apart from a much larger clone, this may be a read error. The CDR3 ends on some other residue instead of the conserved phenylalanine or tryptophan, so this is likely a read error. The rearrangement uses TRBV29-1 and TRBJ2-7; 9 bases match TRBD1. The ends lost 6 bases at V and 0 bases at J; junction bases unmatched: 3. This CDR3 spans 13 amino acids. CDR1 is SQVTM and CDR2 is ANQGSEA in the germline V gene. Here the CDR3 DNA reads TGCAGCGTCGGGACAGGGCCCTCCTACGAGCAGTACTCC. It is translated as CSVGTGPSYEQYS.

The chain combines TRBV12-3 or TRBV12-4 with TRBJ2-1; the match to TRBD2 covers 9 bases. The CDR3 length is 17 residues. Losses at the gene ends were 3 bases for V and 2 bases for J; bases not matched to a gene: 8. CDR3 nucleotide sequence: TGTGCCAGCAGTTTTAAAGGGCTAGCGGGAACCTACAATGAGCAGTTCTTC. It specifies CASSFKGLAGTYNEQFF.

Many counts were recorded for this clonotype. Here the CDR3 DNA reads TGTGCCAGGAACCAGCACGAGTACAATGAGCAGTTCTTC. Translating gives CARNQHEYNEQFF. The chain is built from TRBV28 and TRBJ2-1; no reliable D call. Germline CDR1 is MDHEN and CDR2 is SYDVKM. CDR3 length equals 13 residues. Trimming pared 9 bases from V and 4 bases from J, leaving 13 bases between. The whole variable domain, filled in from reference TRBV28 and TRBJ2-1, reads DVKVTQSSRYLVKRTGEKVFLECVQDMDHENMFWYRQDPGLGLRLIYFSYDVKMKEKGDIPEGYSVSREKKERFSLILESASTNQTSMYLCARNQHEYNEQFFGPGTRLTVL.

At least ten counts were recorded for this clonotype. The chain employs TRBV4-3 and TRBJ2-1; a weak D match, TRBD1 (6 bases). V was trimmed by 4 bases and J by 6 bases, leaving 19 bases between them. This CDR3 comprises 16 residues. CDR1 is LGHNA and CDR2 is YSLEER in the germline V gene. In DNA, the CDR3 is TGCGCCAGCAGCCCCAACAGGGTAGGGCAGGGCAATGAGCAGTTCTTC. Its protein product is CASSPNRVGQGNEQFF.

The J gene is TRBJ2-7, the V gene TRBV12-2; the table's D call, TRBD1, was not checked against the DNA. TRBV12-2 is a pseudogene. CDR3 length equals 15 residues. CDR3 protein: CASPPGTRADLEQYF. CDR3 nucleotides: TGTGCAAGCCCCCCTGGGACTCGGGCTGATCTCGAGCAGTACTTC.